The next 21 T cell receptor beta chains were all read from a single sample in a study of T cell responses to AZD1222 COVID-19 vaccine (dated by TCRdb to the early 2020s). In light of the paper, this sample's time point label describes: baseline before first vaccination. Libraries were built with the immunoSEQ multiplex PCR assay. TCRdb's version of the immuneACCESS table is confined to in-frame rearrangements and falls short of the full clone set. An unresolved V gene accounts for under half of the shortfall where checked; the remainder is of unknown origin. The sample includes fewer than 65,000 clones, with roughly 80% observed a single time. The leading ten clones occupy roughly 10% of the sample. The material was peripheral blood, obtained on day 0 of AZD1222 vaccination. The receptors stem from an adult in good health.

This sequence joins TRBV29-1 and TRBJ1-1, with no clear D. Looked up from germline, CDR1 is SQVTM and CDR2 is ANQGSEA. V lost 4 bases, J lost 1 base, and 4 bases lay in between. The CDR3 runs 11 residues. The CDR3 is CSVVRNTEAFF. CDR3 sequence (DNA): TGCAGCGTTGTCAGGAACACTGAAGCTTTCTTT. The complete variable domain, with remaining parts taken from reference TRBV29-1 and TRBJ1-1, reads SAVISQKPSRDICQRGTSLTIQCQVDSQVTMMFWYRQQPGQSLTLIATANQGSEATYESGFVIDKFPISRPNLTFSTLTVSNMSPEDSSIYLCSVVRNTEAFFGQGTRLTVV.

V gene TRBV5-1 combines with J gene TRBJ2-3; a weak D match, TRBD2 (6 bases). Trimming removed 4 bases from V and 2 bases from J, with 17 bases in between. Germline V CDR1 and CDR2: SGHRS, YFSETQ. The CDR3 has 16 residues. The CDR3 bases are TGCGCCAGCAGCCCGATGTCGGGACTTCCCACAGATACGCAGTATTTT. Its protein is CASSPMSGLPTDTQYF.

J is TRBJ1-1 and V is TRBV25-1; D gene uncertain. The CDR3 is 13 residues long. The V gene lost 8 bases and the J gene lost 1 base, with 11 bases spanning the gap. Germline CDR1 is MGHDK and CDR2 is SYGVNS. In nucleotides, the CDR3 is TGTGCCAGCCAGACCGCTCGGAACACTGAAGCTTTCTTT. Amino acid sequence: CASQTARNTEAFF. Full variable domain (rest looked up from reference TRBV25-1 and TRBJ1-1): EADIYQTPRYLVIGTGKKITLECSQTMGHDKMYWYQQDPGMELHLIHYSYGVNSTEKGDLSSESTVSRIRTEHFPLTLESARPSHTSQYLCASQTARNTEAFFGQGTRLTVV.

In DNA form, the CDR3 reads TGTGCCACCAGCCCGCAAGTAGACTATGGCTACACCTTC. This encodes CATSPQVDYGYTF. The chain carries TRBV15 and TRBJ1-2; no clear D gene. Trimming removed 5 bases from V and 3 bases from J, with 10 bases in between. Germline-derived CDR1 and CDR2 are LNHNV and YYDKDF (reference sequence). The CDR3 loop spans 13 amino acids.

V is TRBV4-1 and J is TRBJ1-2; TRBD1 agrees at 7 bases. The CDR3 sequence is 16 residues long. The junction had 10 bases not matched to a gene; V was cut back by 0 bases and J by 6 bases. CDR1 is MGHRA, CDR2 YSYEKL, per germline. For the CDR3, the DNA is TGCGCCAGCAGCCAAGATAGAAAGGGGGCAAGAAATGGCTACACCTTC. Its protein is CASSQDRKGARNGYTF.

The chain employs TRBV4-2 and TRBJ1-1; 7 bases are a match to TRBD1. This CDR3 has 15 residues. The trim removed 1 base at V and 4 bases at J, leaving 6 bases unmatched. The germline V gene has CDR1 LGHNA and CDR2 YNFKEQ. CDR3 in DNA: TGTGCCAGCAGCCAAGGACAGGGTCAGGGCACTGAAGCTTTCTTT. Translated, it gives CASSQGQGQGTEAFF.

V is TRBV6-2 or TRBV6-3 and J is TRBJ1-1, with D hard to call. This CDR3 comprises 14 residues. Germline V gene sequence: CDR1 MNHEY, CDR2 SVGEGT. The V end was cut by 6 bases, the J end by 2 bases, with 13 bases between. The CDR3 loop is CASSQRPGNTEAFF. The CDR3 DNA is TGTGCCAGCAGCCAACGACCGGGAAACACTGAAGCTTTCTTT.

The CDR3 bases are TGTGCCAGTAGTATAGGACAGGGGGCGAGAAATTCACCCCTCCACTTT. Translation gives CASSIGQGARNSPLHF. The chain joins TRBV19 to TRBJ1-6; 10 nucleotides align to TRBD1. The CDR3 runs to 16 residues. V was pared by 1 base and J by 7 bases, with 4 bases of the junction left unmatched. Germline lookup yields CDR1 LNHDA and CDR2 SQIVND (reference sequence).

The chain employs TRBV9 and TRBJ2-7; a weak D match, TRBD2 (6 bases). The CDR3 is 15 residues long. V lost 0 bases to trimming and J lost 3 bases, with 13 bases between them. Germline V lookup: CDR1 SGDLS, CDR2 YYNGEE. In nucleotides, the CDR3 is TGTGCCAGCAGCGTAGGGTCGGGAGCCTACTACGAGCAGTACTTC. It is translated as CASSVGSGAYYEQYF.

V usage is TRBV19 and J usage is TRBJ1-1; 9 bases align to TRBD1. This CDR3 contains 16 residues. Germline assignment: CDR1 LNHDA and CDR2 SQIVND (reference sequence). The V segment lost 4 bases and the J segment 2 bases; nucleotides outside the gene matches: 8. The DNA of the CDR3 is TGTGCCAGTAGTAGTGACGGGACAGGGTTAAACACTGAAGCTTTCTTT. Its translation: CASSSDGTGLNTEAFF.

CDR3 protein: CSVDWGTSGQETQYF. DNA for the CDR3: TGCAGCGTTGATTGGGGGACTAGCGGTCAAGAGACCCAGTACTTC. This chain uses TRBV29-1 with TRBJ2-5, with 11 bases identical to TRBD2. Looked up from germline, CDR1 is SQVTM and CDR2 is ANQGSEA. The CDR3 consists of 15 residues. The V and J ends lost 3 bases and 2 bases, in that order; junction bases with no gene match: 5. The whole variable domain, remainder taken from reference TRBV29-1 and TRBJ2-5, is SAVISQKPSRDICQRGTSLTIQCQVDSQVTMMFWYRQQPGQSLTLIATANQGSEATYESGFVIDKFPISRPNLTFSTLTVSNMSPEDSSIYLCSVDWGTSGQETQYFGPGTRLLVL.

The rearrangement links TRBV14 to TRBJ1-1; D is uncertain. The CDR3 contains 13 residues. The germline V gene encodes CDR1 SGHDN and CDR2 FVKESK. Trimming took off 3 bases at V and 4 bases at J, with 9 bases between the two ends. CDR3 DNA sequence: TGTGCCAGCAGCCAGGGCAGACTCACTGAAGCTTTCTTT. Translating it yields CASSQGRLTEAFF.

This clone was picked up a small number of times. The J gene is TRBJ1-6, the V gene TRBV18, with a weak D call TRBD1 (5 bases). The CDR3 extends over 17 amino acids. The germline V gene has CDR1 KGHSH and CDR2 LQKENI. V was pared by 1 base and J by 3 bases, with 13 bases between. The CDR3 bases are TGTGCCAGCTCACCACTCCCAGGGAGAAGCTATAATTCACCCCTCCACTTT. Its translation is CASSPLPGRSYNSPLHF.

The chain recombines TRBV7-9 with TRBJ1-1; no clear D. V was trimmed by 5 bases and J by 0 bases, leaving 10 bases between them. In germline, CDR1 is SEHNR, CDR2 FQNEAQ (reference sequence). This CDR3 is 14 amino acids long. The CDR3 nucleotides are TGTGCCAGCAGCCGCAGAAACATGAACACTGAAGCTTTCTTT. This codes for CASSRRNMNTEAFF.

The V gene is TRBV19, the J gene TRBJ1-4; a possible D gene is TRBD1 (6 bases). The CDR3 runs 15 residues. The ends were cut back, 5 bases at V and 0 bases at J, with 10 bases in the middle. Germline CDR1 and CDR2: LNHDA and SQIVND (reference sequence). This chain's CDR3 is CASSPWTATNEKLFF. In DNA, the CDR3 is TGTGCCAGTAGTCCCTGGACAGCAACTAATGAAAAACTGTTTTTT.

The J gene is TRBJ1-6, the V gene TRBV15; D not resolved. The CDR3 contains 13 residues. Germline V gives CDR1 LNHNV, CDR2 YYDKDF (reference sequence). V lost 5 bases, J lost 14 bases, and 16 bases lay in between. Here the CDR3 DNA reads TGTGCCACCAGCTCGAAGGGTGGTTCCACCCTCCACTTT. Its protein is CATSSKGGSTLHF.

The chain is built from TRBV29-1 and TRBJ1-1, with 8 bases lining up with TRBD1. CDR3 size: 12 residues. With 4 bases clipped from V and 7 bases from J, the junction kept 5 bases outside the gene matches. Germline CDR1 reads SQVTM; CDR2 reads ANQGSEA. The CDR3 DNA is TGCAGCGTTGTCAGGGGGCCAAATGAAGCTTTCTTT. Residues: CSVVRGPNEAFF.

The gene calls are TRBV7-8 and TRBJ2-7; TRBD1 matches 10 bases. V gave up 5 bases and J gave up 7 bases; unmatched junction bases: 5. This CDR3 comprises 13 residues. Germline lookup yields CDR1 SGHVS and CDR2 FQNEAQ. For the CDR3, the DNA is TGTGCCAGCAGCACGATGGACAGGGGGGAGCAGTACTTC. This gives the protein CASSTMDRGEQYF.

The chain recombines TRBV24-1 with TRBJ2-2; TRBD1 matches 9 bases. Germline lookup yields CDR1 KGHDR and CDR2 SFDVKD. This CDR3 has 18 residues. J gave up 1 base and V 3 bases, and 8 bases lay outside the gene matches. The CDR3 reads CATSDPPGTGMNTGELFF. The CDR3 nucleotides are TGTGCCACCAGTGATCCCCCCGGGACAGGGATGAACACCGGGGAGCTGTTTTTT.

CDR3 coding DNA: TGTGCCAGCAGCCGGGGAGCGGGAGGTTTCTACGAGCAGTACTTC. As protein: CASSRGAGGFYEQYF. The chain is built from TRBV7-9 and TRBJ2-7; 9 bases are a match to TRBD2. V lost 5 bases to trimming and J lost 3 bases; unmatched junction nucleotides: 8. Germline V gene data show CDR1 as SEHNR and CDR2 as FQNEAQ (reference sequence). The CDR3 loop spans 15 amino acids.

The gene calls are TRBV19 and TRBJ2-7; D possibly corresponds to TRBD1 (6 bases). The CDR3 loop spans 13 amino acids. CDR1 and CDR2 from the germline V gene are LNHDA and SQIVND (reference sequence). Trimming shortened V by 10 bases and J by 2 bases, and 15 bases separated the two germline ends. The CDR3 region has the DNA TGTGCCACACAGGGACCCTCTACCTACGAGCAGTACTTC. Its translation: CATQGPSTYEQYF.